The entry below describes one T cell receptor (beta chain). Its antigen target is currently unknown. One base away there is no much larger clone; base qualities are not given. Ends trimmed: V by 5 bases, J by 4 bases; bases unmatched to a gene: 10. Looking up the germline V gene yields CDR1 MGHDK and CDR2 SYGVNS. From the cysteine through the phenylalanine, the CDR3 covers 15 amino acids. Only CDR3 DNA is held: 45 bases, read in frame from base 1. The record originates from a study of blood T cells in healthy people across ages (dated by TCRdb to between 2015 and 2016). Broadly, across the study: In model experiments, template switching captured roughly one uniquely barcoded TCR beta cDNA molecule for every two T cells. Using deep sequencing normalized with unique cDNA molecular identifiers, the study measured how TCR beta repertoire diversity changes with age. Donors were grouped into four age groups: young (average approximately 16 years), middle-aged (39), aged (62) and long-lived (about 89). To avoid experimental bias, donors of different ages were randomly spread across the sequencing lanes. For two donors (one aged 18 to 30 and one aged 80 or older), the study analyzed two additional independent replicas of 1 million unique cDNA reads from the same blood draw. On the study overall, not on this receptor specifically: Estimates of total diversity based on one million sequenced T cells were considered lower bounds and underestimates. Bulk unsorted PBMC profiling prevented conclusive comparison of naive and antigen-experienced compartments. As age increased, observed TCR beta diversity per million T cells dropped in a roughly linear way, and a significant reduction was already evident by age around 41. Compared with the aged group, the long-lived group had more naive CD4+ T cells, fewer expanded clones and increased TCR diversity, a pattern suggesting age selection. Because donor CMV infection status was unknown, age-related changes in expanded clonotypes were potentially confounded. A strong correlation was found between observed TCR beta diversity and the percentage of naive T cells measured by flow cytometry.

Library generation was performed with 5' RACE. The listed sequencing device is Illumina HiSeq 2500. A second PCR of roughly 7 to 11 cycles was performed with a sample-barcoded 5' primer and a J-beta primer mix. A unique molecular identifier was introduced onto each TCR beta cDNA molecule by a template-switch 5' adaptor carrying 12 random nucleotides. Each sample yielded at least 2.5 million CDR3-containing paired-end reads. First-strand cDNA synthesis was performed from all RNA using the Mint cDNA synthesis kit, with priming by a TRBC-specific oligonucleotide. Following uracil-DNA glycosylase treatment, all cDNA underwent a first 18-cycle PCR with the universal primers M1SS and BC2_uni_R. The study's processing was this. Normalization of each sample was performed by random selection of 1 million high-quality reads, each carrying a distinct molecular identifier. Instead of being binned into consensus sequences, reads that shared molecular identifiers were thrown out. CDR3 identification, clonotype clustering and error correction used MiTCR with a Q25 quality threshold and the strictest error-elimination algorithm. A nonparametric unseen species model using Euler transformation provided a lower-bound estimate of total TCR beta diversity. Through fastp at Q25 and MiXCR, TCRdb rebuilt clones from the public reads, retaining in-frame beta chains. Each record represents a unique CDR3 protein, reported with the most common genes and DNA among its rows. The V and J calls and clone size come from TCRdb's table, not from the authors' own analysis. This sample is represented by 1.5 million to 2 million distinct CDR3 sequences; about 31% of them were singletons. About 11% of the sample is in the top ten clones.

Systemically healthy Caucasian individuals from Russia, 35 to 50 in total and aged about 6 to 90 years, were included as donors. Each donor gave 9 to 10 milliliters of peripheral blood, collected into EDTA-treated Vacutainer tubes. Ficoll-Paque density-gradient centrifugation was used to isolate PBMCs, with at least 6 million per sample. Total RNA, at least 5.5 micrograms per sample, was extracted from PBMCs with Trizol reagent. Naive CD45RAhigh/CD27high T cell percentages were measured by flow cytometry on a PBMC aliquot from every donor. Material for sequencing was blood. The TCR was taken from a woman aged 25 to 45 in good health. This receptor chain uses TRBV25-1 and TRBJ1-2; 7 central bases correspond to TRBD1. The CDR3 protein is CASSSRGGGPYGYTF. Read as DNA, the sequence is TGTGCCAGCAGTTCCCGGGGAGGGGGCCCCTATGGCTACACCTTC.